This TCR beta chain was captured by sequencing in a study of shared clonotypes between healthy human individuals. Some clones are missing from TCRdb's copy, which holds only in-frame ones; the method was immunoSEQ multiplex PCR. The sample yields hundreds of thousands of clones, around three quarters seen once. With 3 bases clipped from V and 4 bases from J, the junction kept 6 bases outside the gene matches. The length of the CDR3 is 16 residues. Germline V gene data show CDR1 as SGHNT and CDR2 as YYREEE (reference sequence). The sequencing input was PBMCs. The source is a middle-aged woman in good health. Some clones in this sample may be carry-over from other donors' samples. This chain connects TRBV5-4 to TRBJ2-2, with 10 bases aligning to TRBD1. In nucleotides, the CDR3 is TGTGCCAGCAGCTGGGGGGACAGGGGCGGCACCGGGGAGCTGTTTTTT. It codes for CASSWGDRGGTGELFF.